The TCR beta chain under discussion was sequenced for a study of early T cells in non-severe SARS-CoV-2 infection. V was trimmed by 9 bases and J by 10 bases, leaving 16 bases between them. This CDR3 spans 13 amino acids. CDR1 is KGHSH and CDR2 is LQKENI in the germline V gene. TCRdb re-called the 5' RACE reads through MiXCR, storing one row per CDR3 protein. The sample includes tens of thousands of distinct CDR3 sequences, 23% of them seen just once. This clonotype appeared a few times. The clonotype comes from an adult who was a healthcare worker with PCR-confirmed SARS-CoV-2 infection or an uninfected control (not recorded which). Sequencing was performed on whole blood, taken at baseline. The chain couples TRBV18 to TRBJ1-6, with D maybe TRBD1 (5 bases). The CDR3 sequence is CASTHGGNSPLHF. Here the CDR3 DNA reads TGTGCCAGTACCCACGGGGGGAACTCACCCCTCCACTTT.